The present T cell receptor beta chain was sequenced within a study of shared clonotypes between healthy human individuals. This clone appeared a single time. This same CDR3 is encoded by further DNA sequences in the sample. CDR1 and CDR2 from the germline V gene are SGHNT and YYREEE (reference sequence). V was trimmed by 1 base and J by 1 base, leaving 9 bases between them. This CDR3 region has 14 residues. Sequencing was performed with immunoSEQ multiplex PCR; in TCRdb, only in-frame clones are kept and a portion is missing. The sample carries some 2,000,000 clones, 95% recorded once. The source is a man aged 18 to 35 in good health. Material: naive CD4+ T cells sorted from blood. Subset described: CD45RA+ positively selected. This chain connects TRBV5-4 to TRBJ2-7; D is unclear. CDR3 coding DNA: TGTGCCAGCAGCTTGTCTCCAGGATCCTACGAGCAGTACTTC. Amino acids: CASSLSPGSYEQYF. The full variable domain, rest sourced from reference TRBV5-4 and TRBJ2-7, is ETGVTQSPTHLIKTRGQQVTLRCSSQSGHNTVSWYQQALGQGPQFIFQYYREEENGRGNFPPRFSGLQFPNYSSELNVNALELDDSALYLCASSLSPGSYEQYFGPGTRLTVT.